A selection of T cell receptor beta chains follows, all from one sample in a study of Graves' ophthalmopathy and Graves' hyperthyroidism. Via MiXCR, TCRdb re-called the multiplex PCR reads, giving one row per CDR3 protein. Found here are just over 400,000 distinct CDR3 sequences, around a fifth of them singletons; the top ten hold 2.5% to 3%. Sequencing was performed on peripheral blood. The receptors stem from a woman aged 18-29 years with stable Graves' hyperthyroidism. Each CDR3 is given with its conserved first and last residue. The order of the fields is clone size, V gene, CDR3 protein. Rows may omit the clone size; those that give it use once, few, many or a size class.

many | TRBV12-3/TRBV12-4 | CASSWRQGADGYTF
. | TRBV20-1 | CSATRRETQYF
many | TRBV2 | CASRAGLAKNIQYF
many | TRBV6-5 | CASSYLRDSGNTIYF
many | TRBV20-1 | CSARKDRNPYEQYF
many | TRBV7-2 | CASSLRAGPYEQYF
. | TRBV6-1 | CASSGEVTEAFF
. | TRBV27 | CASSNKQALNSPLHF
. | TRBV20-1 | CSARVTRGASYEQYF
many | TRBV12-3/TRBV12-4 | CASSSKDTSISITEAFF
many | TRBV5-5 | CASINQARQNYGYTF
. | TRBV20-1 | CSAREYDRNYGYTF
many | TRBV11-1 | CASSFRDSRSGANVLTF
many | TRBV3-1 | CASGSVGGYTF
many | TRBV24-1 | CATSDLVGGEQYF
. | TRBV6-1 | CASSEWDRGQGQPQHF
few | TRBV9 | CASSVAWGRSGETQYF
many | TRBV30 | CAWSKPGQPIYGYTF
many | TRBV7-2 | CASSPQGLAGVGTYEQYF
many | TRBV14 | CASSQRLNRDRGGNQPQHF
many | TRBV11-2 | CASSQGGGSYGYTF
many | TRBV29-1 | CSGGQGNTEAFF
. | TRBV4-1 | CASSQGEGGINQPQHF
many | TRBV6-1 | CASYSGRPNTGELFF
many | TRBV20-1 | CSVTGLAEETQYF
many | TRBV20-1 | CSAREVLYGYTF
many | TRBV29-1 | CSVELSRTGASYEQYF
many | TRBV19 | CASRGLAGGETQYF
many | TRBV7-2 | CASSQARHEAYEQYF
once | TRBV6-1 | CASRPANYGYTF
once | TRBV14 | CASSPLARQSYSGNTIYF
. | TRBV3-1 | CASSQSSGRALSGELFF
few | TRBV18 | CASSPEGQGQPQHF
many | TRBV9 | CASSATGGAGNTIYF
. | TRBV20-1 | CSARPGTLYSPLHF
. | TRBV7-3 | CASSFRQVYGYTF
many | TRBV12-3/TRBV12-4 | CASSGTLNTGELFF
few | TRBV6-5 | CASSYSGRAEACF
once | TRBV6-1 | CATVRDRESPLHF
. | TRBV7-8 | CASSGRDGQETQYF
few | TRBV19 | CASSTRDGPYEQYF
few | TRBV15 | CATSRVAGSHYNEQFF
. | TRBV12-5 | CASGLGLAGTQETQYF
. | TRBV29-1 | CSVDGPEAFF
many | TRBV5-1 | CASSPGDRVHEQYF
many | TRBV29-1 | CSVAGLPRTGELFF
. | TRBV30 | CAWSEQAATEAFF
. | TRBV20-1 | CSASTPRASRDEQFF
many | TRBV5-1 | CASSLVHGDTEAFF
. | TRBV13 | CASSHTRHVFEAFF
. | TRBV15 | CATSTRDGEQYF
. | TRBV4-2 | CASSQSDRQGNQPQHF
many | TRBV28 | CASSLSGTSVKETQYF
many | TRBV7-2 | CASSLTTGTGGGEQYF
many | TRBV29-1 | CSVEVTGGQETQYF
. | TRBV6-5 | CASIPIASGGAGETQYF
many | TRBV20-1 | CSARDLRGPANTGELFF